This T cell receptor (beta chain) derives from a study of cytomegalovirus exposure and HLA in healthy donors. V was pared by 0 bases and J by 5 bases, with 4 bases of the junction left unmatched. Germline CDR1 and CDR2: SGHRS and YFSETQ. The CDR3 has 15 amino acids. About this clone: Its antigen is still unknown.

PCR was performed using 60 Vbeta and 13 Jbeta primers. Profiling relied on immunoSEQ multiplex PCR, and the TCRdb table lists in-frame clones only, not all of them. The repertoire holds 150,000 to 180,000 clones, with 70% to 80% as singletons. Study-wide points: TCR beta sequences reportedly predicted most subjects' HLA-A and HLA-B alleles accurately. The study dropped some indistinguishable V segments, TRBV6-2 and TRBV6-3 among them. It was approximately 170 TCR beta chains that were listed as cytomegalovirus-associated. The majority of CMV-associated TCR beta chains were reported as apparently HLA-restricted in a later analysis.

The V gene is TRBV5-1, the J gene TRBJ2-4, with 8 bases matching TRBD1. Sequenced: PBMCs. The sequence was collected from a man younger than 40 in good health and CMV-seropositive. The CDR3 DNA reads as TGCGCCAGCAGCTTGGAACCAGGGGGCCAAAACATTCAGTACTTC. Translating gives CASSLEPGGQNIQYF.